This TCR beta chain was captured by sequencing in a study of shared clonotypes between healthy human individuals. Findings and caveats of the study: Tissue TCR repertoires likely differ from these blood-only repertoires.

As defined, naive CD8 cells were CD45RO-negative and positively selected for CCR7, with terminally differentiated effector memory CD45RA+ cells excluded. The study drew its donors from healthy HIV-negative adults without recent acute infections or vaccinations. With regard to this clone: The antigen remains unidentified.

The test was conducted at deep level. Genomic DNA (from each subset) was split evenly across several immunoSEQ plates. Generated by immunoSEQ multiplex PCR, the TCRdb table keeps only in-frame clones and is missing some. The top ten clones hold about 0.12% of a sample with 550,000 to 650,000 clones, about 96% of them seen once. V shed 5 bases and J 0 bases; nucleotides not matched to a gene: 10. There are 19 residues in the CDR3. Germline V gives CDR1 SEHNR, CDR2 FQNEAQ (reference sequence). This clonotype was obtained from a woman in her 30s in good health. The chain links TRBV7-9 to TRBJ2-1; 13 positions agree with TRBD2. Sample: naive CD8+ T cells sorted from blood. In DNA, the CDR3 is TGTGCCAGCAGCCGACGGACTAGCGGGAGACTCACCTCCTACAATGAGCAGTTCTTC. This encodes CASSRRTSGRLTSYNEQFF. Filled out from reference TRBV7-9 and TRBJ2-1, the complete variable domain reads DTGVSQNPRHKITKRGQNVTFRCDPISEHNRLYWYRQTLGQGPEFLTYFQNEAQLEKSRLLSDRFSAERPKGSFSTLEIQRTEQGDSAMYLCASSRRTSGRLTSYNEQFFGPGTRLTVL.